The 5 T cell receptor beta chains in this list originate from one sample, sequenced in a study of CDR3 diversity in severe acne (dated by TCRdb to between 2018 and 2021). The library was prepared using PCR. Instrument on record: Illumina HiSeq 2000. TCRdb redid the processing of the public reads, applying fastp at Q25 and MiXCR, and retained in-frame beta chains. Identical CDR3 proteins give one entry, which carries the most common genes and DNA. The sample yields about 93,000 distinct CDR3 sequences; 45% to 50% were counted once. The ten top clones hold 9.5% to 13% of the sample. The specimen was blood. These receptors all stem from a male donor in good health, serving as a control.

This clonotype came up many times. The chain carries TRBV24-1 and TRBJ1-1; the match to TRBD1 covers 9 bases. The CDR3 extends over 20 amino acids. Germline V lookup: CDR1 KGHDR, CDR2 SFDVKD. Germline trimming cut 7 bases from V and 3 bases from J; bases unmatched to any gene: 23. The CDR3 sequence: CATRQGTGKAAERYDTEAFF. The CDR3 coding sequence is TGTGCCACCAGGCAAGGGACAGGGAAGGCGGCTGAAAGATATGACACTGAAGCTTTCTTT.

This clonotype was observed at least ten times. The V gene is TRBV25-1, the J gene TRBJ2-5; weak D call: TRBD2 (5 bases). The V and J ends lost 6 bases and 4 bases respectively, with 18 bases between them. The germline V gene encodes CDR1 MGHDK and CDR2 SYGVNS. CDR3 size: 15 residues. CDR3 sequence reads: CASSGVTGPRETQYF. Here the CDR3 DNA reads TGTGCCAGCAGCGGGGTTACGGGCCCCCGAGAGACCCAGTACTTC. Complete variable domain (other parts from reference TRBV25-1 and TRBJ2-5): EADIYQTPRYLVIGTGKKITLECSQTMGHDKMYWYQQDPGMELHLIHYSYGVNSTEKGDLSSESTVSRIRTEHFPLTLESARPSHTSQYLCASSGVTGPRETQYFGPGTRLLVL.

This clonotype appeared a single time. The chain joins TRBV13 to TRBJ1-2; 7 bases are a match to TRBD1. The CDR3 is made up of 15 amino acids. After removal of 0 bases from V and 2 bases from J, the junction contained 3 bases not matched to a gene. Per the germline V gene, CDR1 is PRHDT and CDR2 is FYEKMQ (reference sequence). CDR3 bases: TGTGCCAGCAGCTTAGGGGGACAGCAAAACTATGGCTACACCTTC. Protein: CASSLGGQQNYGYTF.

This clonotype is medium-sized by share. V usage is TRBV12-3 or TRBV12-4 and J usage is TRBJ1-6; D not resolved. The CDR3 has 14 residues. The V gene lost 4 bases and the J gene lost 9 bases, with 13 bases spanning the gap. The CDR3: CASSSPDRSSPLHF. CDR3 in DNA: TGTGCCAGCAGTTCCCCCGATAGGAGTTCACCCCTCCACTTT.

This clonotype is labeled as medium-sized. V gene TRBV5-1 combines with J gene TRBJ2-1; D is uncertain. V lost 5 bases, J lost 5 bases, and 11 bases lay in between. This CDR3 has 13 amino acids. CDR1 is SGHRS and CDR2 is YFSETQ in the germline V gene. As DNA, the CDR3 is TGCGCCAGCAGGGCGTCAGAAAACAATGAGCAGTTCTTC. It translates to CASRASENNEQFF. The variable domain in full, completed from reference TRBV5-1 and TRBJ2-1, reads KAGVTQTPRYLIKTRGQQVTLSCSPISGHRSVSWYQQTPGQGLQFLFEYFSETQRNKGNFPGRFSGRQFSNSRSEMNVSTLELGDSALYLCASRASENNEQFFGPGTRLTVL.